This T cell receptor beta chain came from a study of T cell clonotyping in hematopoietic cell transplantation. Study findings and constraints: Higher Inverse Simpson Index values in graft donor and pretransplant recipient predicted broader posttransplant TCR diversity.

Time point indicated: recipient sample about 28 days before transplant, after cytoreduction. The CDR3 consists of 18 residues. Deletions cut 2 bases from V and 2 bases from J, with 21 bases between. Germline CDR1 MDHEN, CDR2 SYDVKM. TCRdb's copy holds only in-frame clones and misses some; the assay was immunoSEQ multiplex PCR. The sample includes some 11,000 clones, about 92% of them seen just once. This clone was detected once. What it recognizes is unknown. The material sequenced was peripheral blood mononuclear cells, taken before stem cell transplant. The gene calls are TRBV28 and TRBJ1-1, with a weak D call TRBD1 (6 bases). The receptor comes from a woman in her forties with acute myeloid leukemia. Some clones in this sample may be carry-over from other donors' samples. The CDR3 loop is CASSLGGRVSGGNTEAFF. The CDR3 bases are TGTGCCAGCAGTTTAGGGGGGCGGGTATCTGGGGGAAACACTGAAGCTTTCTTT.